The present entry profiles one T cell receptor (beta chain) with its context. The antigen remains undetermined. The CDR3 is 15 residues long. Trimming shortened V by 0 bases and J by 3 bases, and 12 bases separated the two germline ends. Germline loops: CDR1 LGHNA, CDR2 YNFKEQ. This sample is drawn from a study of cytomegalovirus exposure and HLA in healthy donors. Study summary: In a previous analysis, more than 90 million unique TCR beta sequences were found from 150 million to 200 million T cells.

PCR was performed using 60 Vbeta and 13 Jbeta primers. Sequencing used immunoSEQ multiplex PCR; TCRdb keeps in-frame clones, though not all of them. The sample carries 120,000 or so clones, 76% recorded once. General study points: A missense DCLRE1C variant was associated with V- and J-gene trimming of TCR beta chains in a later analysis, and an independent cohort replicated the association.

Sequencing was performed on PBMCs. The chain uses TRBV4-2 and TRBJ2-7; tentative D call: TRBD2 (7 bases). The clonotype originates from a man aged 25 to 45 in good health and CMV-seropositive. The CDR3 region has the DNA TGTGCCAGCAGCCAAGATGGGGGGGCGCGCTACGAGCAGTACTTC. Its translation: CASSQDGGARYEQYF.